This TCR beta chain was sequenced in a study of blood T cell repertoires in COVID-19. The wider study: COVID-19 samples collected from the United States, Italy and Spain covered acute and convalescent phases. The cDNA or gDNA used as material had been derived from T cells, B-cell-depleted T cells, or PBMCs.

The CDR3 has 17 amino acids. Per the germline V gene, CDR1 is SGHNT and CDR2 is YENEEA. V dropped 4 bases and J dropped 4 bases, with 20 bases sitting between them. This clone was seen just once. Source study methods: Amplification of reference gene primers was used by the study to estimate nucleated cell counts. Method: immunoSEQ multiplex PCR; TCRdb's copy keeps in-frame clones and lacks some. The V and J calls and clone size are taken from that table; D and trimming were inferred from the DNA. This table holds under 25,000 clones, approximately 91% found once. The sample consisted of peripheral blood. This clonotype was obtained from a human donor in a cohort sampled during active COVID-19. The donor label of this sample is uncertain. The chain links TRBV11-3 to TRBJ2-1; perhaps TRBD1 as D (6 bases). CDR3: CASSSQGWRLAYNEQFF. The CDR3 nucleotides read TGTGCCAGCAGCTCCCAGGGGTGGAGGTTGGCTTACAATGAGCAGTTCTTC.